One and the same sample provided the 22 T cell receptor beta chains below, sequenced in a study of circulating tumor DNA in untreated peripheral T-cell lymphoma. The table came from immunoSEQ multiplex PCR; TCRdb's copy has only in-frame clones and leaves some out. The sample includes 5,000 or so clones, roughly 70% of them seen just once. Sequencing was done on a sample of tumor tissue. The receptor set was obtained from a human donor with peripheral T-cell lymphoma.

The CDR3 protein is CASSQSRTGELFF. CDR3 sequence (DNA): TGTGCCAGCAGCCAATCGCGCACCGGGGAGCTGTTTTTT. V and J are TRBV16 and TRBJ2-2, with D uncertain. V was pared by 0 bases and J by 4 bases, with 3 bases between. This CDR3 comprises 13 residues. Germline V gene sequence: CDR1 KGHSY, CDR2 FQNENV. Combining the CDR3 with reference TRBV16 and TRBJ2-2 gives the whole variable domain GEEVAQTPKHLVRGEGQKAKLYCAPIKGHSYVFWYQQVLKNEFKFLISFQNENVFDETGMPKERFSAKCLPNSPCSLEIQATKLEDSAVYFCASSQSRTGELFFGEGSRLTVL.

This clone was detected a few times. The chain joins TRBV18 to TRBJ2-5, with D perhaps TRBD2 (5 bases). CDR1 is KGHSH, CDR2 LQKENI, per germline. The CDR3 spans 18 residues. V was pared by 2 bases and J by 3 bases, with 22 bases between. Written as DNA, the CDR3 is TGTGCCAGCTCACCAACCTTCCAGCGTGTAGGGCGGGAAGAGACCCAGTACTTC. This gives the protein CASSPTFQRVGREETQYF.

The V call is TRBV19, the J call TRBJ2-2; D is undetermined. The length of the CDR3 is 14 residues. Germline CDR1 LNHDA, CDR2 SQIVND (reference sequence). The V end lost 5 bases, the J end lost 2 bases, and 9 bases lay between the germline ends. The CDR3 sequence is CASSFGRNTGELFF. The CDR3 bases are TGTGCCAGTAGTTTTGGCCGAAACACCGGGGAGCTGTTTTTT.

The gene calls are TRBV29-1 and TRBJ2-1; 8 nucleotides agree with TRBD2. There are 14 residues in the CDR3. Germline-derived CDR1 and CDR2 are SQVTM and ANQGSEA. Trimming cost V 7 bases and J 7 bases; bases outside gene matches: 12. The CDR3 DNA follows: TGCAGCGGTCGCACGGGAGGGCCGGGGAATGAGCAGTTCTTC. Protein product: CSGRTGGPGNEQFF.

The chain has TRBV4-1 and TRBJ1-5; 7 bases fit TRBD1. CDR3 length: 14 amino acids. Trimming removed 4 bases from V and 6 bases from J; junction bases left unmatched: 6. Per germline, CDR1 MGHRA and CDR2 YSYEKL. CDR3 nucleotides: TGCGCCAGCAGCCGAGACAGGGTTGGTCAGCCCCAGCATTTT. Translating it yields CASSRDRVGQPQHF.

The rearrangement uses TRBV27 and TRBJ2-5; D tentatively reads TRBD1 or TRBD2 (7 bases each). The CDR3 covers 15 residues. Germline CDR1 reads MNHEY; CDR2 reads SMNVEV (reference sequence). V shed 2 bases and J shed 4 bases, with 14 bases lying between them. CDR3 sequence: CASSLRPGGVETQYF. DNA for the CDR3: TGTGCCAGCAGTTTACGTCCAGGGGGGGTAGAGACCCAGTACTTC.

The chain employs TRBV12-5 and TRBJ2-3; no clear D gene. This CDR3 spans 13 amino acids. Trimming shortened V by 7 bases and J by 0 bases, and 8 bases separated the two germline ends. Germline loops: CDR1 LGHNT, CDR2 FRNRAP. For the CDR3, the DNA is TGTGCTAGTGTTCGTGGGAGCACAGATACGCAGTATTTT. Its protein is CASVRGSTDTQYF. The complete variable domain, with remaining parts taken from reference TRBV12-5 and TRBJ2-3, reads DARVTQTPRHKVTEMGQEVTMRCQPILGHNTVFWYRQTMMQGLELLAYFRNRAPLDDSGMPKDRFSAEMPDATLATLKIQPSEPRDSAVYFCASVRGSTDTQYFGPGTRLTVL.

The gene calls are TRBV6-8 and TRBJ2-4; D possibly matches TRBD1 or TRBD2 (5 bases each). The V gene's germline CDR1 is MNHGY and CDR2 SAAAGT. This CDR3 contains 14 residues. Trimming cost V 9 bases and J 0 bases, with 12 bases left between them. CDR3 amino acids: CARRDRGAKNIQYF. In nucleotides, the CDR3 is TGTGCCAGACGGGACCGGGGAGCCAAAAACATTCAGTACTTC.

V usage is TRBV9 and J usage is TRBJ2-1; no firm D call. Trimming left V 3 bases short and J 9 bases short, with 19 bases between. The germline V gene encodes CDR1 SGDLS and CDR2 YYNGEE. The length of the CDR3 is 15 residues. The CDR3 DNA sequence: TGTGCCAGCAGCGCCGAACAAGTTCTGCTGGGTGAGCAGTTCTTC. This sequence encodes CASSAEQVLLGEQFF.

The CDR3 is CASSRRSGEVNEQFF. The CDR3 DNA reads as TGTGCCAGCAGTCGACGTAGCGGGGAGGTAAATGAGCAGTTCTTC. V and J are TRBV6-8 and TRBJ2-1, with 8 nucleotides matching TRBD2. The V segment lost 5 bases and the J segment 7 bases; nucleotides outside the gene matches: 10. CDR1 is MNHGY and CDR2 is SAAAGT in the germline V gene. The CDR3 is 15 residues long.

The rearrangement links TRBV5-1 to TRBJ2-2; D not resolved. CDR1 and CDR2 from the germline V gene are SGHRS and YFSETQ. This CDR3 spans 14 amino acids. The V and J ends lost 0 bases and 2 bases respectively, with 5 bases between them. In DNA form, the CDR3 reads TGCGCCAGCAGCTTGGGGGCTAACACCGGGGAGCTGTTTTTT. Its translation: CASSLGANTGELFF.

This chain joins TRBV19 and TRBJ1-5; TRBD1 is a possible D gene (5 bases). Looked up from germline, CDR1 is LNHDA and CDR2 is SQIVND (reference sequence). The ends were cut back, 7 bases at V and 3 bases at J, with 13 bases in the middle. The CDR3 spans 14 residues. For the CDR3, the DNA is TGTGCCAGTACCCTGACGGGGCTCAATCAGCCCCAGCATTTT. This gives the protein CASTLTGLNQPQHF.

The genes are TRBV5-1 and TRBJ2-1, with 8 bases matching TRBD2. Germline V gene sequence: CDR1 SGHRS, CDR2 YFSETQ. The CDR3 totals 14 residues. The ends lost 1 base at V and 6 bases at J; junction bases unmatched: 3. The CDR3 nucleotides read TGCGCCAGCAGCTTGAGTAGCGGGACCAATGAGCAGTTCTTC. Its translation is CASSLSSGTNEQFF. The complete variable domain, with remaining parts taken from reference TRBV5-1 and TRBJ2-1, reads KAGVTQTPRYLIKTRGQQVTLSCSPISGHRSVSWYQQTPGQGLQFLFEYFSETQRNKGNFPGRFSGRQFSNSRSEMNVSTLELGDSALYLCASSLSSGTNEQFFGPGTRLTVL.

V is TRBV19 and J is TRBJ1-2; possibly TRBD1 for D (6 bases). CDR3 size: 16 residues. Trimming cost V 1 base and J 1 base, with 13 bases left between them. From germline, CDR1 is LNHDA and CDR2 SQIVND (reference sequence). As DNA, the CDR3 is TGTGCCAGTAGTATAGCCCCTCGGACAGATAACTATGGCTACACCTTC. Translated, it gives CASSIAPRTDNYGYTF.

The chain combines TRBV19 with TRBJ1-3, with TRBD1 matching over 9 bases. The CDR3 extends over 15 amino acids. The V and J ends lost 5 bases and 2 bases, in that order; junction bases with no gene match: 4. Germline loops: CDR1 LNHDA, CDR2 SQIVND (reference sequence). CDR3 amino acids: CASSPGTGPGNTIYF. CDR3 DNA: TGTGCCAGTAGTCCCGGGACAGGGCCTGGAAACACCATATATTTT.

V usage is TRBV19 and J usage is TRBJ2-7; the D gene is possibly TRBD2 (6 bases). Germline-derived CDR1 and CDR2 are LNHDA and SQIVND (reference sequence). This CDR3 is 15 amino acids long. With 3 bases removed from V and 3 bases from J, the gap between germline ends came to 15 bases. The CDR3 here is CASSIRRGEGYEQYF. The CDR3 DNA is TGTGCCAGTAGTATTAGGCGGGGAGAGGGCTACGAGCAGTACTTC.

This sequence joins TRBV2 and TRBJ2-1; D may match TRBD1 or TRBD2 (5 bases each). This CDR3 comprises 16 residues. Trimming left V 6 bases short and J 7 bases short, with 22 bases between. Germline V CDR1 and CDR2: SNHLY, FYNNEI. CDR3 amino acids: CASRLGRGTSGNEQFF. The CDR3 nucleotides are TGTGCCAGCAGGTTGGGACGAGGGACCTCGGGGAATGAGCAGTTCTTC. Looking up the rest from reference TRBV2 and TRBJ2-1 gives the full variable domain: EPEVTQTPSHQVTQMGQEVILRCVPISNHLYFYWYRQILGQKVEFLVSFYNNEISEKSEIFDDQFSVERPDGSNFTLKIRSTKLEDSAMYFCASRLGRGTSGNEQFFGPGTRLTVL.

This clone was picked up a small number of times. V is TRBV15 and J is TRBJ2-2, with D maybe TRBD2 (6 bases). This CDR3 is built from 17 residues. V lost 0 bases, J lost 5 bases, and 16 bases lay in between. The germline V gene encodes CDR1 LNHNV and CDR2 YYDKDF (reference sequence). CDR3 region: CATSRDLVRLETGELFF. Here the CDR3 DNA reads TGTGCCACCAGCAGAGATTTGGTTCGACTAGAAACCGGGGAGCTGTTTTTT.

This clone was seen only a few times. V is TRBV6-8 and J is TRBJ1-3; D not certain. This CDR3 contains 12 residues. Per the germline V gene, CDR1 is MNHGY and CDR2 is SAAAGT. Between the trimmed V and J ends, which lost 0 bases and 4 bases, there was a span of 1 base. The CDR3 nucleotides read TGTGCCAGCAGTTACTCCGGAAACACCATATATTTT. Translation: CASSYSGNTIYF.

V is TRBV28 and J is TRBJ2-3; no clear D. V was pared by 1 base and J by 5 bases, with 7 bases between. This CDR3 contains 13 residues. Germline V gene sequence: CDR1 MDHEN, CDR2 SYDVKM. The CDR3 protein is CASSLFTEDTQYF. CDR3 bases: TGTGCCAGCAGTTTATTTACGGAAGATACGCAGTATTTT.

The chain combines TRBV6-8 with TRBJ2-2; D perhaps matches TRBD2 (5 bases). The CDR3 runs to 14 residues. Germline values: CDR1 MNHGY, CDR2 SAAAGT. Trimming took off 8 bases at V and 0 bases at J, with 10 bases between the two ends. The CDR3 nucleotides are TGTGCCAGCGGAGCGGCGGCGAACACCGGGGAGCTGTTTTTT. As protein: CASGAAANTGELFF.

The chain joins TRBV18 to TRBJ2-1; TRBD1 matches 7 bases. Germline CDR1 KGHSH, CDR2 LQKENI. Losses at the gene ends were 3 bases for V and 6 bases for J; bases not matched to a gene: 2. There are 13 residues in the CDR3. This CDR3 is CASSPGQFNEQFF. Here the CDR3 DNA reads TGTGCCAGCTCACCGGGACAGTTCAATGAGCAGTTCTTC.